One sample yielded the 13 T cell receptor beta chains listed below, sequenced in a study of OX40 agonist ivuxolimab in advanced cancers. The assay was immunoSEQ multiplex PCR, and TCRdb's table has in-frame clones only and misses some. The table includes about 100,000 clones, 90% detected once. The sequenced sample was CD4+ or CD8+ T cells sorted from blood, obtained in a trial of the OX40 agonist ivuxolimab. These TCRs come from an adult with an advanced solid tumor such as melanoma, head and neck, liver or kidney cancer.

The chain carries TRBV30 and TRBJ1-2, with D possibly matching TRBD1 (5 bases). Germline CDR1 reads GTSNPN; CDR2 reads SVGIG (reference sequence). V lost 5 bases and J lost 7, with 14 bases in between. This CDR3 region has 12 residues. The CDR3 reads CAWYDGGSGYTF. The CDR3 coding sequence is TGTGCCTGGTATGACGGGGGTTCTGGCTACACCTTC.

The chain recombines TRBV9 with TRBJ1-3; TRBD1 is a possible D gene (5 bases). Germline assignment: CDR1 SGDLS and CDR2 YYNGEE. The CDR3 has 15 amino acids. Trimming removed 0 bases from V and 3 bases from J, with 10 bases in between. The CDR3 coding sequence is TGTGCCAGCAGCGTAGGCGGGGGGGTTGGAAACACCATATATTTT. As protein: CASSVGGGVGNTIYF.

CDR3 protein: CASRSGHRTDTQYF. The CDR3 region has the DNA TGTGCCAGTAGATCCGGCCATAGAACAGATACGCAGTATTTT. V gene TRBV19 combines with J gene TRBJ2-3; D call uncertain. This CDR3 comprises 14 residues. CDR1 and CDR2 from the germline V gene are LNHDA and SQIVND (reference sequence). Trimming pared 6 bases from V and 3 bases from J, leaving 13 bases between.

J is TRBJ2-3 and V is TRBV11-3; TRBD1 is a possible D gene (6 bases). The CDR3 consists of 15 residues. From germline, CDR1 is SGHNT and CDR2 YENEEA. The V gene lost 1 base and the J gene lost 5 bases, with 13 bases spanning the gap. CDR3 sequence: CASSLGQGSIDTQYF. The CDR3 DNA follows: TGTGCCAGCAGCTTAGGGCAGGGGTCAATAGATACGCAGTATTTT.

This chain links TRBV6-6 with TRBJ2-2; D is perhaps TRBD1 (5 bases). This CDR3 is built from 14 residues. V was clipped by 6 bases and J by 1 base, with 9 bases between them. CDR1 is MNHNY, CDR2 SVGAGI, per germline (reference sequence). In DNA, the CDR3 is TGTGCCAGCAGGGAAACAGGGAACACCGGGGAGCTGTTTTTT. The encoded protein is CASRETGNTGELFF.

The V call is TRBV9, the J call TRBJ2-1; D could derive from TRBD1 or TRBD2 (6 bases each). CDR1 and CDR2 (germline): SGDLS, YYNGEE. This CDR3 comprises 15 residues. V lost 1 base and J 2 bases, leaving 10 bases between the germline ends. The CDR3 loop is CASSVSGAPYNEQFF. CDR3 nucleotide sequence: TGTGCCAGCAGCGTATCGGGGGCCCCCTACAATGAGCAGTTCTTC.

V is TRBV30 and J is TRBJ1-6, with 10 bases identical to TRBD1. From germline, CDR1 is GTSNPN and CDR2 SVGIG (reference sequence). J lost 7 bases, V lost 3 bases, and 15 bases had no gene match. This CDR3 comprises 18 residues. CDR3 nucleotides: TGTGCCTGGAGGAACCGGGGACAGGGGAATGTATGGAATTCACCCCTCCACTTT. It yields the protein CAWRNRGQGNVWNSPLHF. Complete variable domain (other parts from reference TRBV30 and TRBJ1-6): SQTIHQWPATLVQPVGSPLSLECTVEGTSNPNLYWYRQAAGRGLQLLFYSVGIGQISSEVPQNLSASRPQDRQFILSSKKLLLSDSGFYLCAWRNRGQGNVWNSPLHFGNGTRLTVT.

The rearrangement uses TRBV5-6 and TRBJ1-2, with a possible D match to TRBD1 (6 bases). The CDR3 covers 16 residues. CDR1 is SGHDT, CDR2 YYEEEE, per germline. Trimming shortened V by 5 bases and J by 5 bases, and 22 bases separated the two germline ends. CDR3 sequence reads: CASRLRGVGDFYGYTF. The CDR3 nucleotides read TGTGCCAGCAGACTCAGGGGTGTGGGAGATTTTTATGGCTACACCTTC.

The chain joins TRBV6-1 to TRBJ2-4; D is undetermined. V lost 4 bases to trimming and J lost 7 bases, with 17 bases between them. Germline values: CDR1 MNHNS, CDR2 SASEGT. CDR3 size: 15 residues. DNA of the CDR3: TGTGCCAGCAGTGGACTCTTACCGGACGGCAACATTCAGTACTTC. Translating it yields CASSGLLPDGNIQYF.

This clone was counted a single time. The J gene is TRBJ2-1, the V gene TRBV11-2; possibly TRBD1 or TRBD2 for D (5 bases each). The ends were cut back, 1 base at V and 8 bases at J, with 18 bases in the middle. From germline, CDR1 is SGHAT and CDR2 FQNNGV. CDR3 length equals 16 residues. The CDR3 sequence: CASSLVGTAVRDEQFF. The CDR3 nucleotides are TGTGCCAGCAGCTTAGTGGGGACGGCTGTTCGGGATGAGCAGTTCTTC.

This rearrangement joins TRBV6-5 to TRBJ2-5; a possible D gene is TRBD2 (6 bases). Trimming stripped 3 bases from V and 5 bases from J, with 19 bases between. The CDR3 is 16 residues long. In germline, CDR1 is MNHEY, CDR2 SVGAGI. Written as DNA, the CDR3 is TGTGCCAGCAGTTATTTCATAGCGGAGGGGCGGGAGACCCAGTACTTC. Amino acid sequence: CASSYFIAEGRETQYF.

This clone has only one observation. This rearrangement joins TRBV30 to TRBJ2-5; tentatively, D is TRBD1 (6 bases). V lost 0 bases, J lost 3 bases, and 11 bases lay in between. CDR1 and CDR2 from the germline V gene are GTSNPN and SVGIG (reference sequence). The CDR3 is made up of 14 amino acids. The CDR3 loop reads CAWSVQGQKETQYF. The CDR3 coding sequence is TGTGCCTGGAGTGTACAAGGACAGAAAGAGACCCAGTACTTC.

The chain has TRBV7-9 and TRBJ1-5; no clear D gene. Trimming cost V 4 bases and J 1 base, with 14 bases left between them. The germline V gene has CDR1 SEHNR and CDR2 FQNEAQ (reference sequence). This CDR3 is 16 amino acids long. CDR3 amino acids: CASSSSAGKSNQPQHF. CDR3 bases: TGTGCCAGCAGCTCCTCAGCGGGGAAAAGCAATCAGCCCCAGCATTTT.